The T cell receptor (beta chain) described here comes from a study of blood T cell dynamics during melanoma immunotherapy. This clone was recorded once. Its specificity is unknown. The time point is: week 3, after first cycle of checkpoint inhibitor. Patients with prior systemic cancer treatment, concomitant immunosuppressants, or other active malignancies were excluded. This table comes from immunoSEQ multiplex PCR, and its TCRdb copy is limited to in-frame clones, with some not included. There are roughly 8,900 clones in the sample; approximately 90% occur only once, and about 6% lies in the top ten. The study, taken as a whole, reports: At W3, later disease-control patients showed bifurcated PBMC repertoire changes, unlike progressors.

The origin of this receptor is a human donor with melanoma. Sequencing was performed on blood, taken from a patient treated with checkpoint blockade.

CDR3 sequence (DNA): TGTGCCAGCAGCGTAGGGTCAGGGGGAGGCGAAAAACTGTTTTTT. Translating gives CASSVGSGGGEKLFF. The chain employs TRBV9 and TRBJ1-4; 7 positions agree with TRBD1. This CDR3 contains 15 residues. The junction had 7 bases not matched to a gene; V was cut back by 0 bases and J by 8 bases. Germline CDR1 SGDLS, CDR2 YYNGEE.